This T cell receptor (beta chain) is drawn from a study of blood T cell repertoires in COVID-19. About the research overall: Acute and convalescent COVID-19 specimens originated in the United States, Italy and Spain. PBMCs, B-cell-depleted T cells, or T cells were the source of the cDNA or gDNA that made up the material.

Methods used by the authors: Amplification of reference gene primers provided the estimated nucleated cell counts. Clones were read by immunoSEQ multiplex PCR, and TCRdb kept only the in-frame ones, dropping some. The V and J calls and clone size were taken over from that table, and D and trimming were inferred from the DNA. The profile shows 90,000 to 150,000 clones, around 86% of them singletons. Germline-derived CDR1 and CDR2 are MGHRA and YSYEKL. The CDR3 sequence is 16 residues long. V shed 3 bases and J shed 0 bases, with 11 bases lying between them. The sample comprised peripheral blood. The origin of this receptor is a man at least 80 years old with acute or convalescent COVID-19. The J gene is TRBJ1-4, the V gene TRBV4-1; perhaps TRBD1 as D (6 bases). The CDR3 region is CASSQGAFATNEKLFF. The DNA for the CDR3 is TGCGCCAGCAGCCAGGGGGCGTTTGCAACTAATGAAAAACTGTTTTTT.